One and the same sample provided the 4 T cell receptor beta chains below, sequenced in a study of cytomegalovirus exposure and HLA in healthy donors. The primer mix had 60 Vbeta and 13 Jbeta primers. Sequencing was performed with immunoSEQ multiplex PCR; in TCRdb, only in-frame clones are kept and a portion is missing. The sample includes 150,000 to 200,000 clones, about 77% seen only once; the top ten take roughly 6%. Source material: PBMCs. These receptor sequences come from a woman aged 25 to 39 in good health and CMV-seropositive.

Notes on this clone: Relative to the germline gene, one junction end is altered; a read error may explain this. The chain combines TRBV7-9 with TRBJ2-3; TRBD2 aligns across 11 bases. This CDR3 has 18 amino acids. CDR1 and CDR2 (germline): SEHNR, FQNEAQ (reference sequence). The CDR3 protein is CSSSLGTSGIPSTDTQYF. The CDR3 DNA reads as TGTTCCAGCAGCTTAGGGACTAGCGGAATCCCTAGCACAGATACGCAGTATTTT.

The chain uses TRBV6-1 and TRBJ2-7; TRBD1 agrees at 9 bases. This CDR3 comprises 13 residues. The junction had 7 bases not matched to a gene; V was cut back by 8 bases and J by 5 bases. Per the germline V gene, CDR1 is MNHNS and CDR2 is SASEGT. CDR3 sequence reads: CASQQGAENEQYF. DNA of the CDR3: TGTGCCAGCCAACAGGGGGCGGAGAACGAGCAGTACTTC.

The gene calls are TRBV7-9 and TRBJ1-5, with D possibly matching TRBD1 (6 bases). CDR1 is SEHNR, CDR2 FQNEAQ, per germline (reference sequence). The CDR3 runs to 15 residues. V lost 4 bases and J lost 6, with 16 bases in between. CDR3 DNA: TGTGCCAGCAGCTACGGGCAACCAGGGGTTCAGCCCCAGCATTTT. Translation gives CASSYGQPGVQPQHF.

The chain recombines TRBV7-2 with TRBJ2-3; 10 positions match TRBD1. J gave up 5 bases and V 6 bases, and 8 bases lay outside the gene matches. Germline V gene sequence: CDR1 SGHTA, CDR2 FQGNSA. The CDR3 contains 15 residues. DNA for the CDR3: TGTGCCAGCAGGCGCGACAGGGGGCTCGTAGATACGCAGTATTTT. Its protein is CASRRDRGLVDTQYF.